Following are 32 T cell receptor beta chains from one sample sequenced in a study of T cell changes during pregnancy in multiple sclerosis. Generated by immunoSEQ multiplex PCR, the TCRdb table keeps only in-frame clones and is missing some. The table has tens of thousands of clones, roughly 90% seen once. The sequencing here drew on peripheral blood, taken after pregnancy. The receptors originated from a female donor in good health, enrolled as a control in a pregnancy study.

This chain joins TRBV5-1 and TRBJ1-2; no firm D call. The V gene lost 0 bases and the J gene lost 4 bases, with 10 bases spanning the gap. The CDR3 totals 14 residues. Per germline, CDR1 SGHRS and CDR2 YFSETQ. CDR3 region: CASSLGALGYGYTF. The CDR3 DNA sequence: TGCGCCAGCAGCTTGGGGGCACTCGGCTATGGCTACACCTTC.

V gene TRBV4-3 combines with J gene TRBJ1-1; D not certain. Germline V gene data show CDR1 as LGHNA and CDR2 as YSLEER. The CDR3 runs to 14 residues. V was cut by 0 bases and J by 10 bases, with 15 bases left in between. DNA of the CDR3: TGCGCCAGCAGCCAAGATCCGACGATGCCGGGAGCTTTCTTT. Translated: CASSQDPTMPGAFF.

This chain uses TRBV6-5 with TRBJ1-1; D might be TRBD1 (6 bases). This CDR3 has 12 amino acids. V was shortened by 8 bases and J by 4 bases, with 11 bases between the two germline ends. CDR1 is MNHEY and CDR2 is SVGAGI in the germline V gene. The CDR3 here is CASGLRGTEAFF. In DNA form, the CDR3 reads TGTGCCAGCGGGCTCAGGGGCACTGAAGCTTTCTTT.

In its sample, this clone was seen a few times. This chain joins TRBV19 and TRBJ2-7, with TRBD2 matching 8 bases. J was trimmed by 2 bases and V by 5 bases; bases with no gene match: 5. The CDR3 consists of 14 residues. Germline CDR1 is LNHDA and CDR2 is SQIVND (reference sequence). DNA of the CDR3: TGTGCCAGTAGTCGGCGGGAGGCAACCTACGAGCAGTACTTC. It encodes CASSRREATYEQYF.

The chain joins TRBV6-5 to TRBJ1-1; D not certain. Germline V CDR1 and CDR2: MNHEY, SVGAGI. V was shortened by 2 bases and J by 1 base, with 11 bases between the two germline ends. This CDR3 region has 15 residues. The chain's CDR3 is CASSYGSIPNTEAFF. The CDR3 DNA is TGTGCCAGCAGTTACGGTAGTATACCGAACACTGAAGCTTTCTTT.

V usage is TRBV10-3 and J usage is TRBJ2-1, with TRBD2 matching over 8 bases. The CDR3 contains 16 residues. The junction had 11 bases not matched to a gene; V was cut back by 4 bases and J by 6 bases. Germline CDR1 reads ENHRY; CDR2 reads SYGVKD. The CDR3 region is CAISGLGGAVGNEQFF. In DNA form, the CDR3 reads TGTGCCATCAGTGGTCTCGGGGGGGCCGTCGGCAATGAGCAGTTCTTC.

Remarks on this clone: The sample contains more than one DNA sequence encoding this CDR3. This chain's CDR3 is CASSIGGPNTGELFF. The CDR3 nucleotides read TGTGCCAGTAGTATCGGGGGACCTAACACCGGGGAGCTGTTTTTT. The chain combines TRBV19 with TRBJ2-2; possible D gene TRBD2, 6 bases. This CDR3 region has 15 residues. V was clipped by 3 bases and J by 2 bases, with 10 bases between them. Germline CDR1 and CDR2: LNHDA and SQIVND (reference sequence).

This chain uses TRBV9 with TRBJ1-6; 9 bases are a match to TRBD1. CDR3 length equals 15 residues. V shed 3 bases and J 7 bases; nucleotides not matched to a gene: 5. Germline values: CDR1 SGDLS, CDR2 YYNGEE. CDR3 loop: CASSGRDRVNSPLHF. For the CDR3, the DNA is TGTGCCAGCAGCGGCCGGGACAGGGTAAATTCACCCCTCCACTTT.

The rearrangement uses TRBV14 and TRBJ2-3; TRBD2 agrees at 12 bases. CDR1 and CDR2 from the germline V gene are SGHDN and FVKESK. The CDR3 consists of 14 residues. The V segment lost 5 bases and the J segment 9 bases; nucleotides outside the gene matches: 6. The CDR3, as DNA: TGTGCCAGCAGCTCCGGGACTAGCGGGTTCACGCAGTATTTT. Translating it yields CASSSGTSGFTQYF.

The J gene is TRBJ2-2, the V gene TRBV6-6; D is perhaps TRBD1 (6 bases). The CDR3 consists of 13 residues. The V end lost 1 base, the J end lost 7 bases, and 7 bases lay between the germline ends. Germline lookup yields CDR1 MNHNY and CDR2 SVGAGI (reference sequence). In nucleotides, the CDR3 is TGTGCCAGCAGTTACTTACAGGGCGGGGAGCTGTTTTTT. Translated, it gives CASSYLQGGELFF.

This clone has more than one count but fewer than ten. CDR3 bases: TGTGCCAGCAGCGTAAGAAGCGGGGGGGTAGGAGAGACCCAGTACTTC. Amino acids: CASSVRSGGVGETQYF. V usage is TRBV9 and J usage is TRBJ2-5; 10 bases are shared with TRBD2. Losses at the gene ends were 1 base for V and 4 bases for J; bases not matched to a gene: 7. This CDR3 comprises 16 residues. Germline loops: CDR1 SGDLS, CDR2 YYNGEE.

The V and J genes are TRBV10-3 and TRBJ1-2; D is possibly TRBD1 (5 bases). Trimming stripped 4 bases from V and 4 bases from J, with 13 bases between. Germline CDR1 is ENHRY and CDR2 is SYGVKD. The CDR3 sequence is 14 residues long. Written as DNA, the CDR3 is TGTGCCATCAGTGTGGGGGAGGGGTCCTATGGCTACACCTTC. It translates to CAISVGEGSYGYTF.

This clone appeared once. The chain employs TRBV27 and TRBJ2-7; 12 bases are a match to TRBD2. Germline-derived CDR1 and CDR2 are MNHEY and SMNVEV (reference sequence). CDR3 length: 14 amino acids. V lost 8 bases and J lost 4; bases outside the gene matches: 6. For the CDR3, the DNA is TGTGCCAGCCAGGAGACTAGCGGGAGTTACGAGCAGTACTTC. Translation gives CASQETSGSYEQYF.

This chain connects TRBV7-9 to TRBJ2-3; TRBD2 matches at 10 bases. J gave up 4 bases and V 6 bases, and 10 bases lay outside the gene matches. This CDR3 spans 16 amino acids. Germline V gives CDR1 SEHNR, CDR2 FQNEAQ (reference sequence). CDR3 loop: CASRDPSGSSPDTQYF. DNA of the CDR3: TGTGCCAGCAGGGATCCTAGCGGGAGTTCACCAGATACGCAGTATTTT.

This clone was detected a few times. This chain links TRBV10-3 with TRBJ1-1, with TRBD1 as a possible D gene (5 bases). The germline gives CDR1 ENHRY, CDR2 SYGVKD. V was pared by 2 bases and J by 1 base, with 14 bases between. This CDR3 spans 16 amino acids. For the CDR3, the DNA is TGTGCCATCAGTGAGCCCTACCAGGGAGGGAACACTGAAGCTTTCTTT. Its protein is CAISEPYQGGNTEAFF.

V usage is TRBV15 and J usage is TRBJ1-1; D perhaps matches TRBD1 (6 bases). V lost 1 base and J lost 0, with 15 bases in between. Germline-derived CDR1 and CDR2 are LNHNV and YYDKDF (reference sequence). This CDR3 is 17 amino acids long. CDR3 in amino acids: CATSRGGGAGMNTEAFF. DNA of the CDR3: TGTGCCACCAGCAGAGGAGGGGGGGCAGGCATGAACACTGAAGCTTTCTTT.

The chain has TRBV12-5 and TRBJ2-7; D perhaps matches TRBD1 (6 bases). With 0 bases removed from V and 0 bases from J, the gap between germline ends came to 24 bases. The CDR3 is made up of 20 amino acids. Germline V lookup: CDR1 LGHNT, CDR2 FRNRAP. The CDR3 DNA reads TGTGCTAGTGGTTTGGTAGTTTGGGGCCAGGGACACTTTATCTCCTACGAGCAGTACTTC. Protein: CASGLVVWGQGHFISYEQYF.

The chain carries TRBV12-2 and TRBJ2-7; the D call in the table, TRBD1, was not verified against the DNA. TRBV12-2 is noted as a pseudogene. This CDR3 is built from 17 residues. CDR3 loop: CASRLGGGGQGFHEQYF. DNA for the CDR3: TGTGCAAGTCGCTTAGGGGGTGGGGGACAGGGGTTCCACGAGCAGTACTTC.

CDR3 coding DNA: TGCAGCTCTAGGGGGGGAGAAAAACTGTTTTTT. This gives the protein CSSRGGEKLFF. The rearrangement joins TRBV29-1 to TRBJ1-4; tentatively, D is TRBD1 (6 bases). Germline loops: CDR1 SQVTM, CDR2 ANQGSEA. The CDR3 is made up of 11 amino acids. V was shortened by 8 bases and J by 8 bases, with 12 bases between the two germline ends.

This chain links TRBV28 with TRBJ1-1; possible D gene TRBD1, 5 bases. The CDR3 loop spans 12 amino acids. V was shortened by 7 bases and J by 5 bases, with 11 bases between the two germline ends. The germline V gene encodes CDR1 MDHEN and CDR2 SYDVKM. The CDR3 DNA sequence: TGTGCCAGCAACCAGGGAAGGACTGAAGCTTTCTTT. Its translation: CASNQGRTEAFF.

This sequence joins TRBV30 and TRBJ1-2, with D hard to call. V lost 2 bases and J 5 bases, leaving 15 bases between the germline ends. Germline V gene lookup returns CDR1 GTSNPN and CDR2 SVGIG (reference sequence). CDR3 length: 14 residues. The CDR3 is CAWSYSNLPYGYTF. The CDR3 nucleotides are TGTGCCTGGAGTTACTCGAACCTGCCGTATGGCTACACCTTC.

The gene calls are TRBV6-1 and TRBJ1-1, with D hard to call. V gave up 4 bases and J gave up 4 bases, with 16 bases separating them. Looked up from germline, CDR1 is MNHNS and CDR2 is SASEGT. The CDR3 is 15 amino acids. The CDR3 nucleotides read TGTGCCAGCAGTGCCCTCGAGGTTGGGAGCACTGAAGCTTTCTTT. Translation gives CASSALEVGSTEAFF.

This chain uses TRBV19 with TRBJ1-2; maybe TRBD1 (5 bases). The CDR3 runs 15 residues. Trimming took 5 bases from V and 4 from J, leaving 17 bases between them. CDR1 is LNHDA and CDR2 is SQIVND in the germline V gene (reference sequence). For the CDR3, the DNA is TGTGCCAGTAGTCGGGGGTCGAGGGACTCCTATGGCTACACCTTC. Amino acids: CASSRGSRDSYGYTF.

The V call is TRBV30, the J call TRBJ1-2, with 7 bases lining up with TRBD1. Per the germline V gene, CDR1 is GTSNPN and CDR2 is SVGIG (reference sequence). The junction had 12 bases not matched to a gene; V was cut back by 2 bases and J by 12 bases. This CDR3 is built from 13 residues. This CDR3 reads CAWSTGVPTPHTF. CDR3 in DNA: TGTGCCTGGAGTACAGGGGTCCCTACCCCCCACACCTTC. The full variable domain, its missing parts supplied by reference TRBV30 and TRBJ1-2, is SQTIHQWPATLVQPVGSPLSLECTVEGTSNPNLYWYRQAAGRGLQLLFYSVGIGQISSEVPQNLSASRPQDRQFILSSKKLLLSDSGFYLCAWSTGVPTPHTFGSGTRLTVV.

This chain links TRBV10-2 with TRBJ2-7, with D hard to call. Trimming took 4 bases from V and 2 from J, leaving 3 bases between them. There are 11 residues in the CDR3. CDR1 WSHSY and CDR2 SAAADI come from the germline V gene. The CDR3 DNA reads TGCGCCAGCAGTGCAGCCTACGAGCAGTACTTC. Protein product: CASSAAYEQYF.

The chain couples TRBV10-3 to TRBJ2-5; D is undetermined. V lost 0 bases, J lost 4 bases, and 12 bases lay in between. Germline V gene lookup returns CDR1 ENHRY and CDR2 SYGVKD. The CDR3 is 15 amino acids. CDR3 bases: TGTGCCATCAGTGAGTCTGCCTCCCCGGGAGAGACCCAGTACTTC. Protein sequence: CAISESASPGETQYF.

This sequence joins TRBV18 and TRBJ1-1; D possibly corresponds to TRBD1 (6 bases). CDR1 is KGHSH and CDR2 is LQKENI in the germline V gene. The CDR3 length is 13 residues. Trimming pared 0 bases from V and 5 bases from J, leaving 7 bases between. CDR3 protein: CASSPPGATEAFF. DNA for the CDR3: TGTGCCAGCTCACCACCGGGGGCTACTGAAGCTTTCTTT. Full variable domain (outside the CDR3, taken from reference TRBV18 and TRBJ1-1): NAGVMQNPRHLVRRRGQEARLRCSPMKGHSHVYWYRQLPEEGLKFMVYLQKENIIDESGMPKERFSAEFPKEGPSILRIQQVVRGDSAAYFCASSPPGATEAFFGQGTRLTVV.

The V gene is TRBV29-1, the J gene TRBJ2-2; no definite D call. This CDR3 region has 12 residues. CDR1 is SQVTM, CDR2 ANQGSEA, per germline. Trimming took off 7 bases at V and 0 bases at J, with 6 bases between the two ends. CDR3 residues: CSALANTGELFF. CDR3 nucleotides: TGCAGCGCCTTAGCGAACACCGGGGAGCTGTTTTTT.

The chain couples TRBV7-2 to TRBJ2-3; a possible D gene is TRBD2 (5 bases). There are 14 residues in the CDR3. CDR1 and CDR2 from the germline V gene are SGHTA and FQGNSA. The V end lost 1 base, the J end lost 4 bases, and 9 bases lay between the germline ends. Here the CDR3 DNA reads TGTGCCAGCAGCTTAGGTTACGGGGCAGATACGCAGTATTTT. Amino acid sequence: CASSLGYGADTQYF.

This chain connects TRBV5-6 to TRBJ1-3; no firm D call. The germline CDR1 and CDR2 sequences are SGHDT and YYEEEE. The germline V and J ends were trimmed by 4 bases and 0 bases, with 8 bases remaining between them. The CDR3 covers 14 residues. CDR3: CASSLESSGNTIYF. Here the CDR3 DNA reads TGTGCCAGCAGCCTGGAGAGCTCTGGAAACACCATATATTTT.

This clone has a single count. One end of the junction varies from germline; a read error may be responsible. The CDR3 DNA reads TGTGCCAGCAGTTTAGGGGGCTACTATCAGCCCCAGCATTTT. Translated: CASSLGGYYQPQHF. The chain couples TRBV7-9 to TRBJ1-5, with 7 bases fitting TRBD1. Germline V lookup: CDR1 SEHNR, CDR2 FQNEAQ (reference sequence). This CDR3 is 14 amino acids long.

The gene calls are TRBV2 and TRBJ1-2; no clear D gene. Germline-derived CDR1 and CDR2 are SNHLY and FYNNEI. The CDR3 consists of 13 residues. V was trimmed by 5 bases and J by 5 bases, leaving 12 bases between them. The CDR3 spells CASSLVTGYGYTF. CDR3 DNA: TGTGCCAGCAGTCTGGTGACGGGGTATGGCTACACCTTC.